This T cell receptor (beta chain) derives from a study of T cell responses to AZD1222 COVID-19 vaccine. General study results and limits: Two AZD1222 doses significantly raised spike-specific TCR breadth and depth over controls. Within unmutated variant regions lay the reported targets of nearly half of spike-specific TCRs.

Clones were sequenced by immunoSEQ multiplex PCR, and TCRdb holds only the in-frame ones, with some missing. The sample yields about 94,000 clones, about 85% seen once. V gave up 6 bases and J gave up 5 bases; unmatched junction bases: 7. There are 15 residues in the CDR3. Germline V gives CDR1 ENHRY, CDR2 SYGVKD. Worth noting for this clone: The target antigen is unknown.

The TCR was taken from an adult who received the AZD1222 COVID-19 vaccine. This material consisted of peripheral blood, taken 28 days after the second AZD1222 dose. V gene TRBV10-3 combines with J gene TRBJ2-1; 10 bases align to TRBD2. CDR3 loop: CAISVLAGPDNEQFF. The CDR3 nucleotides read TGTGCCATCAGCGTACTAGCGGGGCCCGACAATGAGCAGTTCTTC.